The clone carrying this T cell receptor beta chain was seen ten or more times. Every patient underwent thyroid surgery untreated. This specimen belongs to a study of metastatic and nonmetastatic thyroid tumors. TCRdb reassembled clones from the PCR reads with MiXCR. The sample consists of about 33,000 clones, about a sixth of them appearing once. The CDR3 is 15 amino acids. The germline V and J ends were trimmed by 0 bases and 0 bases, with 5 bases remaining between them. From germline, CDR1 is LGHDT and CDR2 YNNKEL (reference sequence). The chain carries TRBV3-1 and TRBJ1-4; no firm D call. The material sequenced was blood. This TCR derives from a male donor with papillary thyroid cancer or a benign thyroid nodule (not recorded which). Some clones in this sample may be carry-over from other donors' samples. CDR3 nucleotide sequence: TGTGCCAGCAGCCAAGAGAGGTCAACTAATGAAAAACTGTTTTTT. Amino acid sequence: CASSQERSTNEKLFF.